The entry below gives a single TCR beta chain sequence along with its context. There are no base qualities to consult, and no much larger clone falls within one base. Sequencing used an Illumina NovaSeq 6000. TCR cDNA was synthesized by 5'RACE template switching, through which a universal primer site and unique molecular identifiers were introduced. Priming for cDNA synthesis came from both the TCR alpha and TCR beta constant segments. Libraries were amplified in two PCR steps, with sample barcodes and sequencing adapters added in the second step. Sequencing of the libraries was done on either Illumina HiSeq 2500 (2x100 bp) or NovaSeq (2x150 bp). The authors' pipeline ran thus. MIGEC was used to demultiplex reads and collapse the reads into UMI consensus sequences, and MiXCR was used for V(D)J alignment. Clonotypes responding to the vaccine were identified with edgeR on replicate PBMC samples, with the criteria of FDR below 0.01 and a log2 fold change above 5 up to day 15. Each bulk clonotype received a CD4 or CD8 identity based on whether the sequenced CD4 or CD8 repertoire contained that clonotype at higher abundance. Clonotype frequencies in memory subsets were weighted by FACS-sorted cell numbers to estimate each clone's distribution across memory phenotypes. TCRdb reprocessing: public reads trimmed at Q25 with fastp, clones called with MiXCR, in-frame beta chains kept. Entries are consolidated by CDR3 protein sequence, retaining the most common genes and DNA. Clone size and V and J calls follow TCRdb, not the original study. The sample contains around 56,000 distinct CDR3 sequences, approximately 5.7% of them found a single time. The leading ten clones occupy around a third of the sample.

The sample's treatment or condition label, in plain terms: live attenuated yellow fever vaccine strain. PBMCs were isolated from peripheral blood using a standard Ficoll-Paque protocol. For sorted memory subsets, RNA extraction was done with the RNeasy Micro Kit. This record comes from a study of T cells after yellow fever vaccination (dated by TCRdb to between 2018 and 2021). A note on the overall study: Using CD3, CD45RA, CCR7 and CD95 staining, memory subsets (EM, EMRA, CM and Tscm) were sorted on a BD FACS Aria III. The SMART-Seq v4 Ultra Low Input RNA kit was used to prepare libraries from fractions with low cell numbers. To follow T-cell clones before and after both primary and booster YFV17D yellow fever vaccination, bulk TCR alpha and beta repertoires underwent longitudinal sequencing. Two healthy male donors made up the cohort, one aged 18 to 29 years and the other aged 30 to 40 years. Bulk PBMC replicates and cell subsets were isolated from blood drawn at multiple timepoints before and after both primary and secondary immunization. Sorting of memory subsets took place on days 0, 15 and 45 and at 18 months after primary vaccination, as well as on days 0, 15 and 45 after the 30-year booster.

The CDR3 contains 17 residues, cysteine and phenylalanine counted. Left in the record is the CDR3 DNA by itself, 51 bases read in frame from the first base. A distance of 13 bases separates the germline ends of V and J, which lose 0 bases and 0 bases respectively. From the germline V gene, CDR1 is MGHRA and CDR2 is YSYEKL. The investigation overall reported the following: In the sorted memory subsets on day 0, nearly all of the vaccine-responding clonotypes fell below detection. Because only a couple of donors were included in the study, the extent to which the findings can be generalized is limited. The secondary T-cell response was weaker than the primary response but faster, peaking on day 5 instead of day 15. A small fraction of clonotypes appeared in both the CD4 and CD8 compartments, likely as a result of convergent recombination. After the booster, most of the clones that had expanded following primary vaccination were detected again (96% of CD4 and more than 85% of CD8), which suggests that memory was broadly maintained. FACS-sorted repertoires could contain abundant contaminating clonotypes from the bulk population, so computational filtering was required.

This specimen was PBMCs, either bulk or a sorted T-cell subset (CD4+, CD8+, memory, or dextramer-sorted; not recorded which), taken on the day of the yellow fever booster vaccination. This sequence was found in a man younger than 30 who received the YFV17D yellow fever vaccine. Recombination joined TRBV4-1 with TRBJ2-3, with the D gene call left open. The DNA reads as follows: TGCGCCAGCAGCCAAGATTTACCGGGTAGCAGCACAGATACGCAGTATTTT. Protein translation: CASSQDLPGSSTDTQYF.